This TCR beta chain was captured in a study of glioma-infiltrating T cells. Findings and caveats of the study: Non-neoplastic patients had below-expected tissue-blood divergence, while all gliomas exceeded expectation.

With respect to this clonotype: Its target is unknown. A much larger clone is a single base away; this may be a read error.

The iRepertoire nested amplicon-rescue multiplex PCR amplified TCR alpha and beta CDR3s from RNA. Tissue mRNA or PBMC total RNA, 100-400 ng, went into one-step reverse transcription and amplification. TCRdb called the multiplex PCR reads again in MiXCR, with one record for every CDR3 protein. The sample has roughly 100,000 distinct CDR3 sequences, about 30% seen once. Sequencing was done on a sample of glioma tissue, nonneoplastic brain tissue, or PBMCs (not recorded which). The receptor was isolated from a human donor with low-grade glioma or glioblastoma, undergoing nonglioma brain surgery, or in good health (not recorded which).

The chain's CDR3 is CASSEALPRLYGYTF. CDR3 sequence (DNA): TGTGCCAGCAGTGAAGCGCTTCCACGGCTTTATGGCTACACCTTC. The gene calls are TRBV2 and TRBJ1-2; the D is unclear. The CDR3 runs 15 residues. V lost 0 bases to trimming and J lost 5 bases, with 13 bases between them. In germline, CDR1 is SNHLY, CDR2 FYNNEI.